This record looks at one T cell receptor (beta chain) sequence and its context. The sample originates from a study of T-cell memory formation after mild COVID-19. Via MiXCR, TCRdb re-called the 5' RACE reads, giving one row per CDR3 protein. This table has 200,000 or so distinct CDR3 sequences, roughly 17% appearing once. The junction had 3 bases not matched to a gene; V was cut back by 4 bases and J by 5 bases. The CDR3 is 15 residues long. The germline V gene encodes CDR1 KGHDR and CDR2 SFDVKD. Material: PBMCs or a T cell subset sorted from them (not recorded which). This chain uses TRBV24-1 with TRBJ2-1, with 11 bases identical to TRBD2. The TCR comes from an adult woman who had mild COVID-19 (a few samples of this study predate the infection). Cell type and time point are not known. The DNA of the CDR3 is TGTGCCACCAGTGACCTGGGACTAGCGGACAATGAGCAGTTCTTC. It specifies CATSDLGLADNEQFF.